This T cell receptor (beta chain) was sequenced for a study of blood T cell repertoires in COVID-19. Study-wide background: The origin of the acute and convalescent COVID-19 samples was the United States, Italy and Spain. PBMCs, B-cell-depleted T cells, or T cells provided the cDNA or gDNA that made up the material.

Original data processing: Amplified reference gene primers provided the basis for estimating nucleated cell counts. Produced via immunoSEQ multiplex PCR; TCRdb's table is partial and in-frame only. The DNA was the basis for D and trimming; V, J and clone size are from that table. The table has roughly 180,000 clones, 86% seen once. This CDR3 region has 14 residues. V lost 3 bases, J lost 7 bases, and 8 bases stayed unmatched. In germline, CDR1 is GTSNPN, CDR2 SVGIG (reference sequence). Sample: peripheral blood. The chain has TRBV30 and TRBJ2-2; 7 positions match TRBD1. The receptor's source is a man aged 70-80 years with active or convalescent COVID-19. CDR3 protein: CAWRHGQAGGELFF. CDR3 in DNA: TGTGCCTGGAGGCACGGACAGGCTGGCGGGGAGCTGTTTTTT.